This record looks at one T cell receptor (beta chain) sequence and its context. The antigen is undetermined. This sample was taken from a study of cytomegalovirus exposure and HLA in healthy donors. The donors were members of the validation cohort comprising about 130 subjects, separate from the roughly 670-subject first cohort. Whole-study findings and limits: Accounts indicate the classifier identified cytomegalovirus status with strong specificity and sensitivity.

Sequenced by immunoSEQ multiplex PCR; TCRdb stores in-frame clones only, minus some. This sample carries roughly 75,000 clones, over 85% of them seen once, and the ten largest clones take under 1.5%. The clonotype was recovered from a man between 18 and 35 years old in good health and CMV-seropositive. The source material was PBMCs.

CDR3 loop: CAISDLGSNQPQHF. The DNA for the CDR3 is TGTGCCATCTCAGATCTCGGGTCCAATCAGCCCCAGCATTTT. The V gene is TRBV6-6, the J gene TRBJ1-5; D not certain. V lost 10 bases and J lost 3, with 16 bases in between. Germline V gene lookup returns CDR1 MNHNY and CDR2 SVGAGI (reference sequence). CDR3 length equals 14 residues.